A selection of T cell receptor beta chains follows, all from one sample in a study of graft-versus-host responses after intestinal transplantation. Their cognate antigens are unknown. TCRdb's copy holds only in-frame clones and misses some; the assay was immunoSEQ multiplex PCR. The profile shows some 88,000 clones, about 92% of them singletons. The source was unstimulated CD8+ T cells sorted from spleen or lymph node cells, collected before intestinal transplant. Receptors were obtained from a human donor who received an intestinal transplant. Both conserved end residues are part of each CDR3. The D gene is left open where the match is weak. Only part of the rows carry a size: once, few, many, or a class if the clone is expanded.

V gene	D gene	J gene	clone size	CDR3 DNA	CDR3 protein
TRBV7-2	.	TRBJ1-4	few	TGTGCCAGCAGCTTAGCGGGAGGACATGAAAAACTGTTTTTT	CASSLAGGHEKLFF
TRBV15	.	TRBJ1-4	.	TGTGCCACCAGCAGAGATCCACGGGATCCAGAAAAACTGTTTTTT	CATSRDPRDPEKLFF
TRBV25-1	.	TRBJ2-5	.	TGTGCCAGCAGTGAATACGGAGGGTTTAAGACCCAGTACTTC	CASSEYGGFKTQYF
TRBV6-5	.	TRBJ1-1	.	TGTGCCAGCAGGGTGAGGACTGAAGCTTTCTTT	CASRVRTEAFF
TRBV9	.	TRBJ1-2	.	TGTGCCAGCAGCCTCTACGGTGGGCCTAACTATGGCTACACCTTC	CASSLYGGPNYGYTF
TRBV5-1	.	TRBJ1-1	.	TGCGCCAGCAGCTTGGAGTGGGGGCGTACGTTGAACACTGAAGCTTTCTTT	CASSLEWGRTLNTEAFF
TRBV18	TRBD1	TRBJ1-5	.	TGTGCCAGCTCTCTCACCGGGACAGGGAATCAGCCCCAGCATTTT	CASSLTGTGNQPQHF
TRBV4-3	.	TRBJ2-4	.	TGCGCCAGCAGCCGCAACAGGGCGGCGGCCAAAAACATTCAGTACTTC	CASSRNRAAAKNIQYF
TRBV30	TRBD2	TRBJ2-7	once	TGTGCCTGGAGTGCCCTAGCGGGGGAGAGGCGGTACTTC	CAWSALAGERRYF
TRBV7-9	TRBD1	TRBJ2-7	medium-sized	TGTGCCAGCAGCTCCCTGGGACAGGACTCCTACGAGCAGTACTTC	CASSSLGQDSYEQYF
TRBV6-5	TRBD1	TRBJ1-4	.	TGTGCCAGCAGTTACAGGGGGACAGGGGAACTGTTTTTT	CASSYRGTGELFF
TRBV7-9	.	TRBJ1-4	.	TGTGCCAGCAGCTCGGTTGGTGAAAAACTGTTTTTT	CASSSVGEKLFF
TRBV29-1	TRBD1	TRBJ2-7	.	TGCAGCGCTGTGGACAGGCCCTACGAGCAGTACTTC	CSAVDRPYEQYF
TRBV15	TRBD1	TRBJ2-7	.	TGTGCCACCAGCAGAGATTGGGGCCAGGGGGCGTCCTACGAGCAGTACTTC	CATSRDWGQGASYEQYF
TRBV4-3	.	TRBJ1-4	once	TGCGCCAGCAGCCAAGATGTCTATAATAATGAAAAACTGTTTTTT	CASSQDVYNNEKLFF
TRBV7-9	.	TRBJ2-2	.	TGTGCCAGCAGCTCACGACTAGTTCCCCAGCCCGGGGAGCTGTTTTTT	CASSSRLVPQPGELFF
TRBV14	.	TRBJ1-6	.	TGTGCCAGCAGTCTAACAGGGCAAAATTCACCCCTCCACTTT	CASSLTGQNSPLHF
TRBV29-1	.	TRBJ1-1	.	TGCAGCGATAGTTCGAACACTGAAGCTTTCTTT	CSDSSNTEAFF
TRBV9	TRBD2	TRBJ2-1	.	TGTGCCAGCAGCGTAGCTCTAAGCGGGAGGAAGCAGTTCTTC	CASSVALSGRKQFF
TRBV4-3	.	TRBJ1-6	.	TGCGCCAGCAGCCCATTCCGCGACAGTAATTCACCCCTCCACTTT	CASSPFRDSNSPLHF
TRBV15	TRBD2	TRBJ2-3	.	TGTGCCACCAGGCCAACTAGCGGGGGGGCCGCAGATACGCAGTATTTT	CATRPTSGGAADTQYF
TRBV7-2	.	TRBJ2-3	.	TGTGCCAGCAGCTTAGTCGGCGGGAGCACAGATACGCAGTATTTT	CASSLVGGSTDTQYF
TRBV29-1	.	TRBJ2-7	.	TGCAGCGTTGAAGAGTCAGGTAGCTCCTACGAGCAGTACTTC	CSVEESGSSYEQYF
TRBV6-1	.	TRBJ2-5	once	TGTGCCAGCAACCAACAGGGAGTAAGAGAGACCCAGTACTTC	CASNQQGVRETQYF
TRBV4-3	.	TRBJ1-1	once	TGCGCCAGCAGCCAAGACACAGCAGTGAACACTGAAGCTTTCTTT	CASSQDTAVNTEAFF
TRBV15	.	TRBJ1-6	.	TGTGCCACCAGCAGAAGGGGGGGGAGTGATTCACCCCTCCACTTT	CATSRRGGSDSPLHF
TRBV30	.	TRBJ2-1	.	TGTGCCCTGGGGAGGCTAGCGATGGACAATGAGCAGTTCTTC	CALGRLAMDNEQFF
TRBV27	.	TRBJ1-1	.	TGTGCCAGCAGGTGGTCGAGAATGAACACTGAAGCTTTCTTT	CASRWSRMNTEAFF
TRBV6-5	TRBD1	TRBJ1-2	.	TGTGCCAGCAGTGACAGGGATGGCTACACCTTC	CASSDRDGYTF
TRBV7-9	TRBD1	TRBJ1-5	.	TGTGCCAGCAGCTATGGGACAGCCTATCAGCCCCAGCATTTT	CASSYGTAYQPQHF
TRBV4-3	TRBD1	TRBJ1-5	.	TGCGCCAGCAGCCAAGACAGGGGGGATAGCAATCAGCCCCAGCATTTT	CASSQDRGDSNQPQHF
TRBV19	TRBD1	TRBJ2-7	.	TGTGCCAGTGGAGACAGGGGCTACGAGCAGTACTTC	CASGDRGYEQYF
TRBV28	.	TRBJ1-5	.	TGTGCCAGCAGCCAGGACAGTCAGCCCCAGCATTTT	CASSQDSQPQHF
TRBV5-5	TRBD2	TRBJ2-3	once	TGTGCCAGCAGCCGGACTAGCGGGGGGGCAGAAGATACGCAGTATTTT	CASSRTSGGAEDTQYF
TRBV23-1	TRBD1	TRBJ1-2	.	TGCGCCAGCAGCCTAGACAGGGCCCCTAGGAGAGGCTACACCTTC	CASSLDRAPRRGYTF
TRBV7-9	.	TRBJ2-7	.	TGTGCCAGCAGCTTGACGGAGGGGACTGACTACGAGCAGTACTTC	CASSLTEGTDYEQYF
TRBV7-8	TRBD2	TRBJ2-7	.	TGTGCCAGCAGCCCCAGAGTCCAGCGGGGGACCTACGAGCAGTACTTC	CASSPRVQRGTYEQYF
TRBV6-5	.	TRBJ1-2	.	TGTGCCAGCAGCGAGACTTCCGGAGCTAACTATGGCTACACCTTC	CASSETSGANYGYTF
TRBV5-1	TRBD1	TRBJ2-1	.	TGCGCCAGCAGCTGGACAGGGGAGGTCAATGAGCAGTTCTTC	CASSWTGEVNEQFF
TRBV5-1	.	TRBJ2-5	.	TGCGCCAGCAGCTTGAGGCTAGGAGGGAACCAAGAGACCCAGTACTTC	CASSLRLGGNQETQYF
TRBV7-9	.	TRBJ1-5	.	TGTGCCAGCAGCTTAGGGCAGGGCGAACAGCCCCAGCATTTT	CASSLGQGEQPQHF
TRBV30	.	TRBJ1-1	once	TGTGCCTGGAGTGTCGGACAAGTACACACTGAAGCTTTCTTT	CAWSVGQVHTEAFF
TRBV5-5	.	TRBJ2-7	.	TGTGCCAGCAGCTTGGCGTTCTCCTACGAGCAGTACTTC	CASSLAFSYEQYF
TRBV18	TRBD1	TRBJ2-7	.	TGTGCCAGCTCACCGGCCGAAACAGGGGACCCCTACGAGCAGTACTTC	CASSPAETGDPYEQYF
TRBV13	.	TRBJ2-4	once	TGTGCCAGCAGCCAGTCCAGTAAAAACATTCAGTACTTC	CASSQSSKNIQYF
TRBV5-5	.	TRBJ2-7	.	TGTGCCAGCAGCTTGGCCACAGGCGAGCAGTACTTC	CASSLATGEQYF
TRBV5-1	.	TRBJ1-1	.	TGCGCCAGCAGCTTGCGGGCAGGGACTGAAGCTTTCTTT	CASSLRAGTEAFF
TRBV7-9	TRBD1	TRBJ1-2	few	TGTGCCAGCAGCGAACGACAGGGCTATGGCTACACCTTC	CASSERQGYGYTF
TRBV4-3	TRBD1	TRBJ1-2	few	TGCGCCAGCAGCCAAACAGGGGGAGGCTATGGCTACACCTTC	CASSQTGGGYGYTF
TRBV27	TRBD1	TRBJ1-1	.	TGTGCCAGCAGTCCGGGGGACAGGCTCACTGAAGCTTTCTTT	CASSPGDRLTEAFF
TRBV10-3	.	TRBJ2-1	.	TGTGCCGCATCGATCGGTAGCTCCTACAATGAGCAGTTCTTC	CAASIGSSYNEQFF
TRBV5-4	TRBD2	TRBJ2-1	.	TGTGCCAGCAGCAGGGGGACTAGCGGGGGGGCCCACAATGAGCAGTTCTTC	CASSRGTSGGAHNEQFF
TRBV27	.	TRBJ1-6	.	TGTGCCAGCCGCCTAGCTTTCTATAATTCACCCCTCCACTTT	CASRLAFYNSPLHF
TRBV7-2	TRBD1	TRBJ2-1	.	TGTGCCAGCAGTACAAACAGGGGACCCTCTTACAATGAGCAGTTCTTC	CASSTNRGPSYNEQFF